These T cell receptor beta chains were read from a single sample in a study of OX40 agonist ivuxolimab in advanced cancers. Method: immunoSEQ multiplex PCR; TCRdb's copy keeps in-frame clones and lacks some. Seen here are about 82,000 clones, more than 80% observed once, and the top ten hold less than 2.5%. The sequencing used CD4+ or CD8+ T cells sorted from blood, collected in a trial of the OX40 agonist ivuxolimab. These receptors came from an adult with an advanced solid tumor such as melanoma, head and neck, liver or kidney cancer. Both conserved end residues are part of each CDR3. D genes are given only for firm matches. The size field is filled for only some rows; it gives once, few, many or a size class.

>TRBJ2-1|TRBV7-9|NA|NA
TGTGCCAGCAGCCGCCAGGGCGATGAGCAGTTCTTC
CASSRQGDEQFF
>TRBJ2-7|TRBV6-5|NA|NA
TGTGCCGCTGGAGGAAAGGGGCTCTCCTACGAGCAGTACTTC
CAAGGKGLSYEQYF
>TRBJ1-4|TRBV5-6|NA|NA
TGTGCCAGCAGCTTCCAACAGGGAGATGAAAAACTGTTTTTT
CASSFQQGDEKLFF
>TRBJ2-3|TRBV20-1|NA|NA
TGCAGTGCTAGAGGCCTAGATACGCAGTATTTT
CSARGLDTQYF
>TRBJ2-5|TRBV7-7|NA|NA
TGTGCTAGCAGCTTTGCACAGACCCAAGCGGCCCAGTACTTC
CASSFAQTQAAQYF
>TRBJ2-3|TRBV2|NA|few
TGTGCCAGCAGCGCGACCGGGACCGGAGGCACAGATACGCAGTATTTT
CASSATGTGGTDTQYF
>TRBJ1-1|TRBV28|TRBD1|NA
TGTGCCAGCAGCTCGACAGGGAACATGAACACTGAAGCTTTCTTT
CASSSTGNMNTEAFF
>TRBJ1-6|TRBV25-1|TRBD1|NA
TGTGCCAGCATGGGACAGCCTTATAATTCACCCCTCCACTTT
CASMGQPYNSPLHF
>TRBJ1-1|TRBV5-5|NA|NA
TGTGCCAGCAGCCCGGACGGGGCCCGTGGAGCTTTCTTT
CASSPDGARGAFF
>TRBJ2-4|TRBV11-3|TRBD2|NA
TGTGCCAGCAGCTTAGAGACCGGGCGGGGGGGCAAAAACATTCAGTACTTC
CASSLETGRGGKNIQYF
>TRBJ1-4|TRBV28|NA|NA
TGTGCCAGCAGTTTCCCCAGAGAAGGTGAAAAACTGTTTTTT
CASSFPREGEKLFF
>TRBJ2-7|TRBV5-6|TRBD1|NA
TGTGCCAGCAGCGAGTACAGGGGTCCGTCCTACGAGCAGTACTTC
CASSEYRGPSYEQYF
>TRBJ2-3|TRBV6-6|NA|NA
TGTGCCAGCAGTTACGACAGGAGGGAGGCAGATACGCAGTATTTT
CASSYDRREADTQYF
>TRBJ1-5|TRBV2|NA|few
TGTGCCAGCAGTGATTTGTATCAGCCCCAGCATTTT
CASSDLYQPQHF
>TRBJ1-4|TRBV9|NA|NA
TGTGCCAGCAGCGTAGATCGGGGGCCGGATGAAAAACTGTTTTTT
CASSVDRGPDEKLFF
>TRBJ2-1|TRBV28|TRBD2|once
TGTGCCAGCGGACTAGCGGGGGGGGCCTACAATGAGCAGTTCTTC
CASGLAGGAYNEQFF
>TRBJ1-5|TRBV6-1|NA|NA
TGTGCCAGCAGTGTGGCCGTGAATCAGCCCCAGCATTTT
CASSVAVNQPQHF
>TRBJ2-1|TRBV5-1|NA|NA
TGCGCCAGCAGCCCGGGACGGGGTCTCCCTTACAATGAGCAGTTCTTC
CASSPGRGLPYNEQFF
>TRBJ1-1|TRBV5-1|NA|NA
TGCGCCAGCACTCTCCTCGGGGGGAACACTGAAGCTTTCTTT
CASTLLGGNTEAFF
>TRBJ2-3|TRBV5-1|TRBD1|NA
TGCGCCAGCAGCTTGGGGACAGGGGGCGCGGTAGATATGCAGTATTTT
CASSLGTGGAVDMQYF
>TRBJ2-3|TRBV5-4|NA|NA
TGTGCCAGCAGCTTGGGTGGGGCATATGATACGCAGTATTTT
CASSLGGAYDTQYF
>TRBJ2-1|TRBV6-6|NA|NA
TGTGCCAGCAGTTCAAGTGAGCAGTTCTTC
CASSSSEQFF
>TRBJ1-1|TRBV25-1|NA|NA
TGTGCCAGCAGTGTTCCTGGGGATCTCGCTGAAGCTTTCTTT
CASSVPGDLAEAFF
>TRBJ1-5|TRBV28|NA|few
TGTGCCAGCAGGCAAAGAGTTTTCCCCCAGCATTTT
CASRQRVFPQHF
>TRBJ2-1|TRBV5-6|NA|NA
TGTGCCAGCAGCGCCGACTATCACTCCTACAATGAGCAGTTCTTC
CASSADYHSYNEQFF
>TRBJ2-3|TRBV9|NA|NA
TGTGCCAGCAGCGTGGTAAGCACAGATACGCAGTATTTT
CASSVVSTDTQYF
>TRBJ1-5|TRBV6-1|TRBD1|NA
TGTGCCAGCAGTTCCCAGGGGGCAGGCAATCAGCCCCAGCATTTT
CASSSQGAGNQPQHF
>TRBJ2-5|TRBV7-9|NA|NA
TGTGCCAGCAGCTTAATCGCCACTAGGGAGACCCAGTACTTC
CASSLIATRETQYF
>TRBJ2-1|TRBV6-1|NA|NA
TGTGCCAGCAGTGACTCGCGGCAGGGGATCAATGAGCAGTTCTTC
CASSDSRQGINEQFF
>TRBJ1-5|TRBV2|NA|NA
TGTGCCAGCAGTCTTCAGGACGGAAGCAATCAGCCCCAGCATTTT
CASSLQDGSNQPQHF
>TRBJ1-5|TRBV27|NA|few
TGTGCCAGCAGTTTAGTTCACGGTCAGCCCCAGCATTTT
CASSLVHGQPQHF
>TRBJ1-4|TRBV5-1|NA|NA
TGCGCCAGCAGCGTTAAGGGGGGTAATGAAAAACTGTTTTTT
CASSVKGGNEKLFF
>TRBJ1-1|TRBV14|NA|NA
TGTGCCAGCAGCCAAGTTCTAGCGAACACTGAAGCTTTCTTT
CASSQVLANTEAFF
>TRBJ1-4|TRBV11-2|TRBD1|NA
TGTGCCAGCAGGTCGCTAAGAGGGGGCGTCTCCCAACTTAATGAAAAACTGTTTTTT
CASRSLRGGVSQLNEKLFF
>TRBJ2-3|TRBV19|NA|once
TGTGCCAGTAGTTGGCAGGAAACGCAGTATTTT
CASSWQETQYF
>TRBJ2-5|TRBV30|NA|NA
TGTGCCTGGAGTTTAGACAGAAACCAAGAGACCCAGTACTTC
CAWSLDRNQETQYF
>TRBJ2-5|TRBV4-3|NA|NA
TGCGCCAGCAGCCAAGGAAGGAGAGAGACCCAGTACTTC
CASSQGRRETQYF
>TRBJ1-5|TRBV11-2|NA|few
TGTGCCAGCAGTCCAGTGGGGGGTAATCAGCCCCAGCATTTT
CASSPVGGNQPQHF
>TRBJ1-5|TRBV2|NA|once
TGTGCCAGCAGTGAGAGGCGGTTAAATCAGCCCCAGCATTTT
CASSERRLNQPQHF
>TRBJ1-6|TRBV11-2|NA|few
TGTGCCAGCAGCTTAGGGCGGACCAATTCACCCCTCCACTTT
CASSLGRTNSPLHF
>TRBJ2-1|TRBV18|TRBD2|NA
TGTGCCAGCTCACCAGTGGCGGGGGGGATCAATGAGCAGTTCTTC
CASSPVAGGINEQFF
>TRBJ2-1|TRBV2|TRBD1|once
TGTGCCAGCAGCAAAGACAGGGACAATGAGCAGTTCTTC
CASSKDRDNEQFF
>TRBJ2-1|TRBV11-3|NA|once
TGTGCCAGCAGCCCTTATGACCCCGTCCCAAATGAGCAGTTCTTC
CASSPYDPVPNEQFF
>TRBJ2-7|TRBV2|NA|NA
TGTGCCAGCAGTGAGGCACTCCTGAGGGACGAGCAGTACTTC
CASSEALLRDEQYF
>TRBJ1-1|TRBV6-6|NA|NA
TGTGCCAGTAAAAACTCCGCGAGGGGCATGAACACTGAAGCTTTCTTT
CASKNSARGMNTEAFF
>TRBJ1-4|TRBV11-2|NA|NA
TGTGCCAGCAGCTTAGGAGGCGACCTAAATGAAAAACTGTTTTTT
CASSLGGDLNEKLFF